These 27 T cell receptor beta chains were sequenced from one sample in a study of T-cell memory formation after mild COVID-19. From the 5' RACE reads, TCRdb called clonotypes with MiXCR, one entry per CDR3 protein. The sample has roughly 600,000 distinct CDR3 sequences, roughly 18% seen once. Sequenced material: PBMCs or a T cell subset sorted from them (not recorded which). Receptors were obtained from an adult woman who had mild COVID-19 (a few samples of this study predate the infection). Cell type and time point are not known.

This clonotype was found a few times. The chain combines TRBV7-6 with TRBJ1-2; possible D gene TRBD1, 5 bases. Germline V gene sequence: CDR1 SGHVS, CDR2 FNYEAQ. CDR3 length: 13 amino acids. Trimming removed 5 bases at V and 8 bases at J, with 15 bases between. The CDR3 DNA is TGTGCCAGCAGCCGGGACTCACATGGGGGCTACACCTTC. It is translated as CASSRDSHGGYTF.

The J gene is TRBJ1-2, the V gene TRBV4-1; 7 nucleotides line up with TRBD1. The trim removed 2 bases at V and 4 bases at J, leaving 4 bases unmatched. The germline gives CDR1 MGHRA, CDR2 YSYEKL. CDR3 length: 14 residues. CDR3 DNA sequence: TGCGCCAGCAGCCAATCGGGACAGACCTATGGCTACACCTTC. It encodes CASSQSGQTYGYTF.

This clonotype was detected a few times. The chain links TRBV12-3 or TRBV12-4 to TRBJ2-3; 13 bases line up with TRBD2. With 5 bases clipped from V and 1 base from J, the junction kept 9 bases outside the gene matches. The CDR3 length is 18 residues. CDR3 nucleotides: TGTGCCAGCAGTCCCTGGACTAGCGGGAGTGTCCGCACAGATACGCAGTATTTT. Protein product: CASSPWTSGSVRTDTQYF.

The rearrangement joins TRBV20-1 to TRBJ2-7; TRBD1 matches 7 bases. The CDR3 is made up of 14 amino acids. Trimming cost V 0 bases and J 0 bases; bases outside gene matches: 2. Germline V gene data show CDR1 as DFQATT and CDR2 as SNEGSKA (reference sequence). The CDR3 loop reads CSARDRGYSYEQYF. The DNA for the CDR3 is TGCAGTGCTAGAGACAGGGGGTACTCCTACGAGCAGTACTTC.

This clonotype was counted only a few times. The CDR3 bases are TGTGCCAGCAGTTTACGTGGGGGGATCTACGAGCAGTACTTC. Its protein is CASSLRGGIYEQYF. The V and J genes are TRBV12-3 or TRBV12-4 and TRBJ2-7; D might be TRBD2 (6 bases). Deletions cut 2 bases from V and 3 bases from J, with 11 bases between. The length of the CDR3 is 14 residues.

The chain is built from TRBV2 and TRBJ2-1; 8 positions match TRBD1. The CDR3 extends over 15 amino acids. Per germline, CDR1 SNHLY and CDR2 FYNNEI. V was pared by 6 bases and J by 7 bases, with 11 bases of the junction left unmatched. CDR3 DNA: TGTGCCAGCAGACACACTGGACAGGGATTGAATGAGCAGTTCTTC. The encoded protein is CASRHTGQGLNEQFF.

A few counts support this clonotype. V is TRBV7-8 and J is TRBJ2-5; TRBD1 matches 10 bases. Germline trimming cut 6 bases from V and 6 bases from J; bases unmatched to any gene: 16. CDR1 and CDR2 (germline): SGHVS, FQNEAQ. The CDR3 loop spans 17 amino acids. The CDR3 sequence: CASSQTFDRGPIKTQYF. CDR3 nucleotides: TGTGCCAGCAGTCAAACCTTTGACAGGGGGCCGATTAAGACCCAGTACTTC.

This clonotype was seen only a few times. This rearrangement joins TRBV5-6 to TRBJ2-3; D is perhaps TRBD1 (5 bases). Germline V gene lookup returns CDR1 SGHDT and CDR2 YYEEEE. The CDR3 totals 17 residues. Trimming took off 0 bases at V and 2 bases at J, with 16 bases between the two ends. CDR3 sequence (DNA): TGTGCCAGCAGCTTGGTCGTCGGACAAGTAAACACAGATACGCAGTATTTT. Translation: CASSLVVGQVNTDTQYF.

In DNA, the CDR3 is TGTGCCAGCACCCGAGGACAGGGGGCTGGCTTGTTTGAAGCTTTCTTT. It yields the protein CASTRGQGAGLFEAFF. The V call is TRBV6-1, the J call TRBJ1-1, with 11 bases identical to TRBD1. V shed 7 bases and J 7 bases; nucleotides not matched to a gene: 14. The CDR3 sequence is 16 residues long. CDR1 MNHNS and CDR2 SASEGT come from the germline V gene.

The sample holds a few counts of this clonotype. The chain joins TRBV6-5 to TRBJ1-2; no clear D. The CDR3 loop spans 15 amino acids. Per germline, CDR1 MNHEY and CDR2 SVGAGI. V was trimmed by 6 bases and J by 0 bases, leaving 14 bases between them. CDR3 protein: CASSRTASANYGYTF. CDR3 coding DNA: TGTGCCAGCAGCCGTACGGCCTCGGCTAACTATGGCTACACCTTC.

The sample holds many counts of this clonotype. The chain couples TRBV7-3 to TRBJ2-7, with D perhaps matching TRBD1 (5 bases). The V gene lost 1 base and the J gene lost 8 bases, with 18 bases spanning the gap. Looked up from germline, CDR1 is SGHTA and CDR2 is FQGTGA. The CDR3 loop spans 15 amino acids. The CDR3 bases are TGTGCCAGCAGCTTAAGGGCAGGGATGCAGCCCCAGCAGTACTTC. This codes for CASSLRAGMQPQQYF.

This chain links TRBV7-2 with TRBJ1-5, with D possibly matching TRBD1 (5 bases). Germline values: CDR1 SGHTA, CDR2 FQGNSA. This CDR3 contains 18 residues. With 1 base removed from V and 3 bases from J, the gap between germline ends came to 19 bases. The CDR3 sequence: CASSLVAWVGGDNQPQHF. The CDR3 bases are TGTGCCAGCAGCTTAGTTGCTTGGGTGGGGGGAGACAATCAGCCCCAGCATTTT.

CDR3 region: CASSAESGANVLTF. The CDR3 nucleotides are TGTGCCAGCAGTGCAGAATCTGGGGCCAACGTCCTGACTTTC. J is TRBJ2-6 and V is TRBV2; D remains unclear. The V end was cut by 4 bases, the J end by 1 base, with 5 bases between. This CDR3 contains 14 residues. From germline, CDR1 is SNHLY and CDR2 FYNNEI.

This clonotype was seen a few times. The chain has TRBV5-1 and TRBJ2-2; D is unresolved. This CDR3 is 14 amino acids long. In germline, CDR1 is SGHRS, CDR2 YFSETQ. V lost 0 bases and J 4 bases, leaving 7 bases between the germline ends. The CDR3 here is CASSLVGSTGELFF. For the CDR3, the DNA is TGCGCCAGCAGCTTGGTTGGCAGCACCGGGGAGCTGTTTTTT.

This clonotype has at least ten counts. This rearrangement joins TRBV12-3 or TRBV12-4 to TRBJ1-5; D ambiguous. CDR3 length: 12 residues. V was clipped by 6 bases and J by 3 bases, with 6 bases between them. The CDR3 DNA reads as TGTGCCAGCAGCCAAAACAATCAGCCCCAGCATTTT. Protein: CASSQNNQPQHF.

The V gene is TRBV19, the J gene TRBJ1-1; D may be TRBD1 (6 bases). Germline-derived CDR1 and CDR2 are LNHDA and SQIVND (reference sequence). The CDR3 contains 16 residues. V was trimmed by 10 bases and J by 2 bases, leaving 23 bases between them. This chain's CDR3 is CATLPFPSRGNTEAFF. CDR3 coding DNA: TGTGCCACCCTCCCTTTCCCCTCCAGGGGCAACACTGAAGCTTTCTTT. The full variable domain, completed using reference TRBV19 and TRBJ1-1, is DGGITQSPKYLFRKEGQNVTLSCEQNLNHDAMYWYRQDPGQGLRLIYYSQIVNDFQKGDIAEGYSVSREKKESFPLTVTSAQKNPTAFYLCATLPFPSRGNTEAFFGQGTRLTVV.

The chain links TRBV15 to TRBJ2-3; D possibly corresponds to TRBD1 (6 bases). The CDR3 has 14 residues. Trimming removed 5 bases at V and 5 bases at J, with 14 bases between. Per germline, CDR1 LNHNV and CDR2 YYDKDF (reference sequence). The CDR3 loop is CATSRTPGVDTQYF. The CDR3 coding sequence is TGTGCCACCAGCCGAACCCCAGGGGTAGATACGCAGTATTTT.

This clonotype showed up just a few times. The J gene is TRBJ1-2, the V gene TRBV20-1; 9 nucleotides match TRBD1. The germline V gene encodes CDR1 DFQATT and CDR2 SNEGSKA (reference sequence). After removal of 5 bases from V and 6 bases from J, the junction contained 10 bases not matched to a gene. The length of the CDR3 is 14 residues. CDR3 bases: TGCAGTGCTTACAGGGGGCGGGGGGCCCATGGCTACACCTTC. This codes for CSAYRGRGAHGYTF.

This clonotype was detected only a few times. This chain's CDR3 is CASSQVPGPGSYEQYF. The DNA for the CDR3 is TGCGCCAGCAGCCAAGTCCCGGGCCCGGGCTCCTACGAGCAGTACTTC. The J gene is TRBJ2-7, the V gene TRBV4-1; D ambiguous. The V end lost 1 base, the J end lost 0 bases, and 13 bases lay between the germline ends. This CDR3 spans 16 amino acids. The germline V gene has CDR1 MGHRA and CDR2 YSYEKL.

This clonotype came up a few times. The chain combines TRBV5-1 with TRBJ1-3; maybe TRBD1 (6 bases). The CDR3 is made up of 16 amino acids. CDR1 SGHRS and CDR2 YFSETQ come from the germline V gene. The V gene lost 0 bases and the J gene lost 4 bases, with 14 bases spanning the gap. CDR3 residues: CASSLDGNRVGNTIYF. The CDR3 nucleotides read TGCGCCAGCAGCTTGGATGGAAACAGGGTGGGAAACACCATATATTTT.

V is TRBV20-1 and J is TRBJ2-1, with a possible D match to TRBD1 (6 bases). Trimming stripped 8 bases from V and 4 bases from J, with 12 bases between. Germline CDR1 is DFQATT and CDR2 is SNEGSKA (reference sequence). This CDR3 has 12 amino acids. The CDR3: CSTEDRYNEQFF. CDR3 DNA: TGCAGTACGGAGGACAGATACAATGAGCAGTTCTTC.

This clonotype showed up just a few times. The rearrangement links TRBV25-1 to TRBJ1-5; D remains unclear. Germline assignment: CDR1 MGHDK and CDR2 SYGVNS. CDR3 size: 14 residues. The V and J ends lost 4 bases and 5 bases respectively, with 12 bases between them. The CDR3 loop is CASSVGGIDQPQHF. The CDR3 coding sequence is TGTGCCAGCAGTGTAGGAGGGATAGATCAGCCCCAGCATTTT.

J is TRBJ2-5 and V is TRBV7-6; 13 bases agree with TRBD2. Germline CDR1 SGHVS, CDR2 FNYEAQ. With V trimmed by 5 bases and J by 5 bases, 8 bases remained unmatched. The length of the CDR3 is 16 residues. CDR3 DNA: TGTGCCAGCAGCCTTCTAGGGACTAGCGGGATCGAGACCCAGTACTTC. It yields the protein CASSLLGTSGIETQYF.

This clonotype showed up just a few times. The genes are TRBV9 and TRBJ2-1; possibly TRBD1 or TRBD2 for D (5 bases each). From germline, CDR1 is SGDLS and CDR2 YYNGEE. The germline V and J ends were trimmed by 3 bases and 1 base, with 14 bases remaining between them. The CDR3 has 16 amino acids. For the CDR3, the DNA is TGTGCCAGCAGCGCCCCCCGGGGCCTATCCTACAATGAGCAGTTCTTC. Amino acids: CASSAPRGLSYNEQFF.

The chain joins TRBV18 to TRBJ2-7, with D unclear. Germline V gene sequence: CDR1 KGHSH, CDR2 LQKENI. V lost 2 bases to trimming and J lost 0 bases, with 11 bases between them. The CDR3 is made up of 15 amino acids. For the CDR3, the DNA is TGTGCCAGCTCACCATTTAATTGGTTCTCCTACGAGCAGTACTTC. Protein sequence: CASSPFNWFSYEQYF.

This clonotype was seen only a few times. This rearrangement joins TRBV7-2 to TRBJ2-1; TRBD2 agrees at 8 bases. CDR1 and CDR2 (germline): SGHTA, FQGNSA. The CDR3 consists of 16 residues. V shed 1 base, J shed 2 bases, and the junction held 4 bases outside the gene matches. The CDR3 loop reads CASSLVLAGPYNEQFF. The DNA of the CDR3 is TGTGCCAGCAGCTTAGTATTAGCGGGGCCCTACAATGAGCAGTTCTTC.

This clonotype occurred many times. This rearrangement joins TRBV5-1 to TRBJ2-3; TRBD2 matches 10 bases. V lost 4 bases to trimming and J lost 6 bases; unmatched junction nucleotides: 5. CDR1 is SGHRS and CDR2 is YFSETQ in the germline V gene. This CDR3 spans 14 amino acids. The CDR3 region has the DNA TGCGCCAGCAGCGGGCTAGCGGGGGAGGATACGCAGTATTTT. Translated, it gives CASSGLAGEDTQYF. Full variable domain (outside the CDR3, taken from reference TRBV5-1 and TRBJ2-3): KAGVTQTPRYLIKTRGQQVTLSCSPISGHRSVSWYQQTPGQGLQFLFEYFSETQRNKGNFPGRFSGRQFSNSRSEMNVSTLELGDSALYLCASSGLAGEDTQYFGPGTRLTVL.